This entry features one T cell receptor (beta chain) sequence. Its antigen is unidentified. CDR3 size: 13 residues. Germline V CDR1 and CDR2: LNHDA, SQIVND (reference sequence). Trimming took 5 bases from V and 5 from J, leaving 12 bases between them. The sample comes from a study of cytomegalovirus exposure and HLA in healthy donors. Repertoires were generated with immunoSEQ multiplex PCR, while TCRdb's copy carries only in-frame clones and drops some. Of approximately 150,000 clones in the sample, around 87% are singletons; the top ten hold just over 8.5%. General study findings and limits: The CMV antigen specificity of a few CMV-associated chains was confirmed through in vitro analysis. Listed as cytomegalovirus-associated were roughly 180 TCR beta chains. The tendency of first-cohort TCR clusters to co-occur in the roughly 130 validation repertoires emerged from a later analysis.

The chain uses TRBV19 and TRBJ1-2, with TRBD1 as a possible D gene (5 bases). This receptor was taken from a man in his late teens or twenties in good health and CMV-seropositive. Sequenced: PBMCs. In DNA, the CDR3 is TGTGCCAGTAGTTCGGACACAGGATATGGCTACACCTTC. Its translation: CASSSDTGYGYTF.